This T cell receptor (beta chain) was recovered during a study of CD8 T cells in Susac syndrome. The authors reverse transcribed roughly 0.5 to 1 ug RNA with random hexamers. TCRdb re-called the immunoSEQ multiplex PCR reads through MiXCR, storing one row per CDR3 protein. The data show some 300,000 distinct CDR3 sequences, with about nine tenths seen just once and around 0.18% held by the top ten. The sample comprised CD8+ T cells from PBMCs. The TCR sequence derives from a human donor with multiple sclerosis.

DNA for the CDR3: TGTGCCAGCAGCTCCCCCGGAGAGGCTCGGGGCTACACCTTC. Amino acid sequence: CASSSPGEARGYTF. This chain uses TRBV7-2 with TRBJ1-2; D uncertain. CDR3 length: 14 residues. Germline CDR1 reads SGHTA; CDR2 reads FQGNSA. V dropped 4 bases and J dropped 8 bases, with 17 bases sitting between them.